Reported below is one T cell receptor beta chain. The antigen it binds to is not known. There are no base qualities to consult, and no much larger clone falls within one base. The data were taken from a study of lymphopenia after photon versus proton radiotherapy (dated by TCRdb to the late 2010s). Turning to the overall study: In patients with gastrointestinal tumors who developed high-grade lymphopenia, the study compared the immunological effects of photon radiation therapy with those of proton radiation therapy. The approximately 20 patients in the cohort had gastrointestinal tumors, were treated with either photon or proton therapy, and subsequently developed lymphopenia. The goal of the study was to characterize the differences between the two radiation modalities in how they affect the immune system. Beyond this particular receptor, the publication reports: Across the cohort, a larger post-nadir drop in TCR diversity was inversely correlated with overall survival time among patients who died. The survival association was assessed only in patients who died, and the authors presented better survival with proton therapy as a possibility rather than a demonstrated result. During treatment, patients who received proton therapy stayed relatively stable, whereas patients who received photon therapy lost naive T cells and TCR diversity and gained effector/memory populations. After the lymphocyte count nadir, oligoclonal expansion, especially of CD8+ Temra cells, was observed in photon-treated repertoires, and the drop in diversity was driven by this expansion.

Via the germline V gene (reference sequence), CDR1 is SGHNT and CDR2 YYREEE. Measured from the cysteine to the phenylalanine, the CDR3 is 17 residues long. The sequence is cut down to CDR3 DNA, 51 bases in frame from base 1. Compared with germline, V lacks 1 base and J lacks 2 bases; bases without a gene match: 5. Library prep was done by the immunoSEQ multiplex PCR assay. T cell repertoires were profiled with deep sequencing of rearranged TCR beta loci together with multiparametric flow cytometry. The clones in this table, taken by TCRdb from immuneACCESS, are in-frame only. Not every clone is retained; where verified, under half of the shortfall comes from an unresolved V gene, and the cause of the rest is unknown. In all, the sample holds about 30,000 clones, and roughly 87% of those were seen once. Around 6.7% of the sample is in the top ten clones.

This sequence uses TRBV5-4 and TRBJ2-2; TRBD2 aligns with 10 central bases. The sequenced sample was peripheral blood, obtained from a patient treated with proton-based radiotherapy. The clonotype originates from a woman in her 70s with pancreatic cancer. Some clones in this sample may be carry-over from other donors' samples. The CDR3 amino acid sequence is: CASSLSLAGANTGELFF. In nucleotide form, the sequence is TGTGCCAGCAGCTTGTCCCTAGCGGGAGCAAACACCGGGGAGCTGTTTTTT.